This T cell receptor (beta chain) came from a study of beta chain features in type 1 diabetes. The study's findings and limits: For Type 1 diabetes patients, all four CD4+ subsets carried TCRB CDR3s that were moderately but significantly shorter.

Reverse transcribing all isolated RNA meant expressed TCRB transcripts were sequenced. Only in-frame clones appear in the TCRdb table, and some are missing; sequencing was by immunoSEQ multiplex PCR. The sample includes 150,000 to 200,000 clones, 7% to 9.5% seen only once; the top ten take 0.7%. This clone was observed a handful of times. The antigen is unknown. Germline loops: CDR1 SGHRS, CDR2 YFSETQ. Deletions cut 0 bases from V and 4 bases from J, with 11 bases between. The CDR3 contains 15 residues. The chain has TRBV5-1 and TRBJ1-5; D possibly corresponds to TRBD1 (6 bases). This TCR came from a woman aged 25-40 years with type 1 diabetes. Material for sequencing was central memory CD4+ T cells from blood. The CDR3 nucleotides read TGCGCCAGCAGCTTGGAACCGCAGGGGAATCAGCCCCAGCATTTT. Protein product: CASSLEPQGNQPQHF. The full variable domain, in which reference TRBV5-1 and TRBJ1-5 provide the parts outside the CDR3, is KAGVTQTPRYLIKTRGQQVTLSCSPISGHRSVSWYQQTPGQGLQFLFEYFSETQRNKGNFPGRFSGRQFSNSRSEMNVSTLELGDSALYLCASSLEPQGNQPQHFGDGTRLSIL.